These 8 T cell receptor beta chains were all obtained from the same sample, sequenced in a study of T cells in Graves' hyperthyroidism and ophthalmopathy. The investigators amplified TCR beta CDR3 regions from RNA transcripts. Using the HTBI primer set, a first-round RT-PCR was run on the TCR CDR3. TCRdb passed the multiplex PCR reads through MiXCR, listing each CDR3 protein once. This table holds under 300,000 distinct CDR3 sequences, just over 14% found once. The sequenced material came from blood. These TCRs come from a woman aged 40-49 years with Graves' hyperthyroidism that later progressed to Graves' ophthalmopathy.

Ten or more counts support this clonotype. The gene calls are TRBV10-3 and TRBJ2-7; 8 bases match TRBD2. This CDR3 has 14 amino acids. Germline V gene lookup returns CDR1 ENHRY and CDR2 SYGVKD. After removal of 5 bases from V and 3 bases from J, the junction contained 6 bases not matched to a gene. CDR3 DNA: TGTGCCATCAGTCTTGGGACTAGGAACTACGAGCAGTACTTC. Its translation: CAISLGTRNYEQYF.

This clonotype was seen at least ten times. This chain uses TRBV9 with TRBJ2-2; D is unresolved. The germline V gene has CDR1 SGDLS and CDR2 YYNGEE. The CDR3 runs 14 residues. The V end lost 2 bases, the J end lost 4 bases, and 9 bases lay between the germline ends. The CDR3 bases are TGTGCCAGCAGCGTCCAAGGGATCACCGGGGAGCTGTTTTTT. Translation: CASSVQGITGELFF. Full variable domain (outside the CDR3, taken from reference TRBV9 and TRBJ2-2): DSGVTQTPKHLITATGQRVTLRCSPRSGDLSVYWYQQSLDQGLQFLIQYYNGEERAKGNILERFSAQQFPDLHSELNLSSLELGDSALYFCASSVQGITGELFFGEGSRLTVL.

Notes on this clonotype: A read error may explain this, as a much larger clone is one base away. V gene TRBV19 combines with J gene TRBJ2-3; TRBD1 is a possible D gene (5 bases). Germline V gene sequence: CDR1 LNHDA, CDR2 SQIVND (reference sequence). V lost 5 bases and J lost 3, with 21 bases in between. The CDR3 loop spans 17 amino acids. The CDR3 region has the DNA TGTGCCAGTAGTCCTGGGCTCTTTCGACACAGGACAGATACGCAGTATTTT. It translates to CASSPGLFRHRTDTQYF.

This clonotype was recorded many times. The rearrangement links TRBV12-3 or TRBV12-4 to TRBJ1-2; D remains unclear. The CDR3 has 12 amino acids. Trimming removed 4 bases at V and 12 bases at J, with 15 bases between. CDR3 sequence reads: CASSSRGYRNTF. CDR3 DNA sequence: TGTGCCAGCAGTTCTCGCGGATACCGAAACACCTTC.

The table lists this clonotype with many counts. The chain employs TRBV7-6 and TRBJ2-7, with 7 bases that match TRBD1. This CDR3 is built from 14 residues. CDR1 SGHVS and CDR2 FNYEAQ come from the germline V gene. V was clipped by 1 base and J by 5 bases; unmatched bases: 5. The CDR3 sequence is CASSLGDRANEQYF. The CDR3 DNA follows: TGTGCCAGCAGCTTAGGCGACAGGGCCAACGAGCAGTACTTC.

V usage is TRBV4-1 and J usage is TRBJ2-7, with D hard to call. The CDR3 extends over 16 amino acids. Germline-derived CDR1 and CDR2 are MGHRA and YSYEKL. Trimming left V 4 bases short and J 2 bases short, with 18 bases between. The CDR3 reads CASSPPRAGATYEQYF. The CDR3, as DNA: TGCGCCAGCAGCCCCCCCCGTGCCGGCGCAACCTACGAGCAGTACTTC.

This clonotype has at least ten counts. The chain has TRBV12-3 or TRBV12-4 and TRBJ1-5; D unresolved. The CDR3 sequence is 13 residues long. V lost 3 bases to trimming and J lost 9 bases, with 12 bases between them. CDR3 in DNA: TGTGCCAGCAGTTTCCAGCTTCGAGGGCCCCAGCATTTT. It specifies CASSFQLRGPQHF.

This clonotype was observed at least ten times. The chain recombines TRBV28 with TRBJ2-3; D tentatively fits TRBD1 or TRBD2 (5 bases each). V gave up 4 bases and J gave up 3 bases, with 11 bases separating them. Germline-derived CDR1 and CDR2 are MDHEN and SYDVKM. The CDR3 loop spans 14 amino acids. The CDR3 reads CASSSGRPTDTQYF. The CDR3 DNA reads TGTGCCAGCAGTTCGGGACGGCCAACAGATACGCAGTATTTT.